These 29 T cell receptor beta chains share one sample of origin, sequenced in a study of shared clonotypes between healthy human individuals. Assay: immunoSEQ multiplex PCR; the TCRdb copy retains only in-frame clones and omits some. This table has approximately 2.4 million clones, 95% appearing once. The sample was naive CD4+ T cells sorted from blood. The subset is: CD45RA+ positively selected. The receptors shown here come from a man aged 18 to 35 in good health.

This clone came up once. The rearrangement joins TRBV6-5 to TRBJ2-5, with D perhaps being TRBD1 or TRBD2 (5 bases each). The CDR3 runs 13 residues. CDR1 and CDR2 (germline): MNHEY, SVGAGI. V lost 6 bases to trimming and J lost 9 bases, with 17 bases between them. The CDR3 region is CASRAREGTPQYF. CDR3 DNA: TGTGCCAGCAGAGCGCGTGAAGGGACGCCCCAGTACTTC.

V and J are TRBV11-3 and TRBJ2-5; 11 nucleotides align to TRBD1. The CDR3 totals 15 residues. Trimming cost V 5 bases and J 5 bases; bases outside gene matches: 7. Germline V gene sequence: CDR1 SGHNT, CDR2 YENEEA. The CDR3 DNA follows: TGTGCCAGCAGCGCCCGGGACAGGGGGACGGAGACCCAGTACTTC. As protein: CASSARDRGTETQYF.

In nucleotides, the CDR3 is TGTGCCAGCAGCCCCCGACCGGGGGGAGGAGGTAACACCGGGGAGCTGTTTTTT. Encoded protein: CASSPRPGGGGNTGELFF. J is TRBJ2-2 and V is TRBV9; 7 nucleotides line up with TRBD2. The CDR3 is made up of 18 amino acids. CDR1 SGDLS and CDR2 YYNGEE come from the germline V gene. The ends lost 4 bases at V and 2 bases at J; junction bases unmatched: 14. The full variable domain, its missing parts supplied by reference TRBV9 and TRBJ2-2, is DSGVTQTPKHLITATGQRVTLRCSPRSGDLSVYWYQQSLDQGLQFLIQYYNGEERAKGNILERFSAQQFPDLHSELNLSSLELGDSALYFCASSPRPGGGGNTGELFFGEGSRLTVL.

The chain uses TRBV5-1 and TRBJ2-7, with D perhaps TRBD2 (5 bases). The germline V and J ends were trimmed by 6 bases and 1 base, with 17 bases remaining between them. The germline V gene encodes CDR1 SGHRS and CDR2 YFSETQ. This CDR3 spans 15 amino acids. CDR3 amino acids: CASTSGGTGSYEQYF. CDR3 coding DNA: TGCGCCAGCACAAGCGGAGGAACGGGTTCCTACGAGCAGTACTTC.

The rearrangement links TRBV28 to TRBJ1-2; 9 positions agree with TRBD1. There are 15 residues in the CDR3. The germline CDR1 and CDR2 sequences are MDHEN and SYDVKM. V was pared by 4 bases and J by 12 bases, with 15 bases of the junction left unmatched. CDR3 amino acids: CASSSATLGQGTNTF. The CDR3 nucleotides are TGTGCCAGCAGTTCGGCTACACTCGGACAGGGGACAAACACCTTC.

The CDR3 protein is CASSWGAEREVYGYTF. The CDR3 coding sequence is TGCGCCAGCAGCTGGGGGGCTGAAAGGGAGGTCTATGGCTACACCTTC. The chain links TRBV5-1 to TRBJ1-2; possible D gene TRBD1, 6 bases. The CDR3 is made up of 16 amino acids. Per the germline V gene, CDR1 is SGHRS and CDR2 is YFSETQ. With 3 bases removed from V and 4 bases from J, the gap between germline ends came to 19 bases.

This sequence joins TRBV7-8 and TRBJ2-2; 8 positions match TRBD1. The CDR3 is 15 residues long. CDR1 and CDR2 (germline): SGHVS, FQNEAQ. Trimming took 7 bases from V and 3 from J; bases not matched to a gene: 7. CDR3 in DNA: TGTGCCAGCATGGCCAGGGGGCTGGACACCGGGGAGCTGTTTTTT. It is translated as CASMARGLDTGELFF.

The chain employs TRBV5-4 and TRBJ1-6, with D possibly matching TRBD1 (5 bases). Germline-derived CDR1 and CDR2 are SGHNT and YYREEE (reference sequence). Trimming took off 7 bases at V and 7 bases at J, with 15 bases between the two ends. The CDR3 contains 14 residues. CDR3 sequence reads: CASAGRAANSPLHF. CDR3 nucleotide sequence: TGTGCCAGCGCCGGCAGGGCCGCCAATTCACCCCTCCACTTT.

This chain connects TRBV5-1 to TRBJ2-3; perhaps TRBD2 as D (5 bases). CDR3 length: 15 residues. V was trimmed by 3 bases and J by 2 bases, leaving 13 bases between them. From germline, CDR1 is SGHRS and CDR2 YFSETQ. The CDR3 here is CASSYQRRYTDTQYF. CDR3 DNA sequence: TGCGCCAGCAGCTATCAGCGGCGATACACAGATACGCAGTATTTT.

To note about this clone: Other DNA sequences in this specimen translate into the identical CDR3. This chain links TRBV5-1 with TRBJ2-7; D is undetermined. Germline CDR1 reads SGHRS; CDR2 reads YFSETQ. CDR3 length: 15 amino acids. V lost 0 bases and J 1 base, leaving 11 bases between the germline ends. The CDR3 region has the DNA TGCGCCAGCAGCTTGGGTGGGGATGGATCCTACGAGCAGTACTTC. It yields the protein CASSLGGDGSYEQYF.

The rearrangement uses TRBV10-3 and TRBJ2-3; the D gene is possibly TRBD2 (6 bases). V dropped 7 bases and J dropped 4 bases, with 9 bases sitting between them. The CDR3 length is 12 residues. Germline CDR1 ENHRY, CDR2 SYGVKD. In nucleotides, the CDR3 is TGTGCCATCATGGGCGGGGCAGATACGCAGTATTTT. It yields the protein CAIMGGADTQYF.

The J gene is TRBJ2-1, the V gene TRBV5-8; weak D call: TRBD2 (5 bases). Germline V gene sequence: CDR1 SGHTS, CDR2 YDEGEE. V shed 1 base and J shed 0 bases, with 11 bases lying between them. The CDR3 contains 16 residues. CDR3 nucleotides: TGTGCCAGCAGCTTGTGGGCGGGTACCTCCTACAATGAGCAGTTCTTC. This encodes CASSLWAGTSYNEQFF.

The DNA for the CDR3 is TGTGCCAGCAACGACCCGGGCTATGCTATAGAGCAGTACTTC. It encodes CASNDPGYAIEQYF. The J gene is TRBJ2-7, the V gene TRBV6-1; D gene uncertain. V lost 7 bases, J lost 7 bases, and 20 bases lay in between. The CDR3 covers 14 residues. Germline lookup yields CDR1 MNHNS and CDR2 SASEGT.

The chain's CDR3 is CASSGPADNSPLHF. Here the CDR3 DNA reads TGTGCCAGCAGTGGACCGGCCGATAATTCACCCCTCCACTTT. The chain links TRBV6-1 to TRBJ1-6; no definite D call. The germline V gene has CDR1 MNHNS and CDR2 SASEGT. This CDR3 is built from 14 residues. The V end was cut by 4 bases, the J end by 5 bases, with 9 bases between.

About this clone: Additional DNA sequences in this sample encode the identical CDR3. The chain employs TRBV11-2 and TRBJ2-7, with TRBD1 as a possible D gene (5 bases). Germline CDR1 SGHAT, CDR2 FQNNGV. V lost 4 bases and J lost 2, with 12 bases in between. The CDR3 has 14 residues. CDR3 residues: CASSSLTDPYEQYF. DNA for the CDR3: TGTGCCAGCAGCTCCCTGACAGATCCCTACGAGCAGTACTTC.

The chain joins TRBV28 to TRBJ2-7, with D perhaps matching TRBD1 or TRBD2 (6 bases each). Trimming stripped 1 base from V and 3 bases from J, with 13 bases between. The CDR3 runs to 15 residues. Germline V gives CDR1 MDHEN, CDR2 SYDVKM. In nucleotides, the CDR3 is TGTGCCAGCAGTTTATTCGGGGGCCCTAACTACGAGCAGTACTTC. Amino acid sequence: CASSLFGGPNYEQYF.

This sequence joins TRBV6-6 and TRBJ2-7; D is perhaps TRBD1 or TRBD2 (5 bases each). This CDR3 contains 14 residues. V dropped 5 bases and J dropped 5 bases, with 16 bases sitting between them. Germline values: CDR1 MNHNY, CDR2 SVGAGI (reference sequence). The DNA of the CDR3 is TGTGCCAGCAGTACCCAAGACGGGACCGACGAGCAGTACTTC. Amino acids: CASSTQDGTDEQYF.

V gene TRBV28 combines with J gene TRBJ2-7; D may correspond to TRBD1 or TRBD2 (6 bases each). Trimming stripped 5 bases from V and 2 bases from J, with 10 bases between. Looked up from germline, CDR1 is MDHEN and CDR2 is SYDVKM. CDR3 length: 13 residues. In DNA, the CDR3 is TGTGCCAGCAGTCAGGGGAGGACCTACGAGCAGTACTTC. Encoded protein: CASSQGRTYEQYF. The whole variable domain, filled in from reference TRBV28 and TRBJ2-7, reads DVKVTQSSRYLVKRTGEKVFLECVQDMDHENMFWYRQDPGLGLRLIYFSYDVKMKEKGDIPEGYSVSREKKERFSLILESASTNQTSMYLCASSQGRTYEQYFGPGTRLTVT.

Details on this clone: Other DNA sequences in this specimen translate into the identical CDR3. This rearrangement joins TRBV18 to TRBJ2-5, with 8 nucleotides matching TRBD1. The CDR3 totals 14 residues. The junction had 0 bases not matched to a gene; V was cut back by 0 bases and J by 3 bases. In germline, CDR1 is KGHSH, CDR2 LQKENI. CDR3 amino acids: CASSPPGQEETQYF. The CDR3 coding sequence is TGTGCCAGCTCACCACCGGGACAGGAAGAGACCCAGTACTTC.

The J gene is TRBJ2-7, the V gene TRBV9, with 8 bases that match TRBD2. The V and J ends lost 4 bases and 7 bases, in that order; junction bases with no gene match: 13. Germline-derived CDR1 and CDR2 are SGDLS and YYNGEE. The CDR3 has 15 residues. CDR3 DNA sequence: TGTGCCAGCAGCACTGGACTAGCCTCCCGGGGGGAGCAGTACTTC. Translation gives CASSTGLASRGEQYF.

The chain carries TRBV7-9 and TRBJ2-3; D possibly corresponds to TRBD1 (7 bases). This CDR3 is 17 amino acids long. The V end was cut by 3 bases, the J end by 2 bases, with 18 bases between. In germline, CDR1 is SEHNR, CDR2 FQNEAQ (reference sequence). DNA for the CDR3: TGTGCCAGCAGCTTGCGGAAGACAGGGAGGAACACAGATACGCAGTATTTT. Protein product: CASSLRKTGRNTDTQYF.

The chain carries TRBV6-1 and TRBJ1-2; D possibly corresponds to TRBD1 (5 bases). CDR1 is MNHNS, CDR2 SASEGT, per germline. The CDR3 contains 15 residues. V was pared by 1 base and J by 6 bases, with 15 bases between. CDR3 residues: CASSEVSTGQNGYTF. The CDR3 DNA sequence: TGTGCCAGCAGTGAAGTTAGTACGGGGCAGAATGGCTACACCTTC.

This clone was seen only once. J is TRBJ2-1 and V is TRBV7-9; D gene ambiguous. Germline CDR1 and CDR2: SEHNR and FQNEAQ (reference sequence). The V end was cut by 3 bases, the J end by 7 bases, with 7 bases between. The CDR3 has 12 amino acids. The CDR3 coding sequence is TGTGCCAGCAGCTTCTCGTGGAATGAGCAGTTCTTC. Translation: CASSFSWNEQFF. The variable domain in full, completed from reference TRBV7-9 and TRBJ2-1, reads DTGVSQNPRHKITKRGQNVTFRCDPISEHNRLYWYRQTLGQGPEFLTYFQNEAQLEKSRLLSDRFSAERPKGSFSTLEIQRTEQGDSAMYLCASSFSWNEQFFGPGTRLTVL.

The rearrangement uses TRBV6-1 and TRBJ1-1; D is unclear. The germline gives CDR1 MNHNS, CDR2 SASEGT. The CDR3 is 15 amino acids. V was cut by 2 bases and J by 0 bases, with 10 bases left in between. The CDR3, as DNA: TGTGCCAGCAGTGAATATGAGGTTGTGAACACTGAAGCTTTCTTT. Translating it yields CASSEYEVVNTEAFF.

This clone was observed a single time. The chain is built from TRBV5-1 and TRBJ1-6; TRBD1 is a possible D gene (6 bases). The CDR3 has 15 amino acids. With 4 bases removed from V and 9 bases from J, the gap between germline ends came to 17 bases. Looked up from germline, CDR1 is SGHRS and CDR2 is YFSETQ. CDR3 coding DNA: TGCGCCAGCAGCCCTAGCGCAGGGGAAAGTTCACCCCTCCACTTT. Translating it yields CASSPSAGESSPLHF.

The chain joins TRBV30 to TRBJ1-1, with 9 positions matching TRBD1. The ends lost 0 bases at V and 11 bases at J; junction bases unmatched: 13. The CDR3 has 15 residues. CDR1 GTSNPN and CDR2 SVGIG come from the germline V gene (reference sequence). The CDR3 sequence is CAWSVRLTGGLEAFF. The DNA of the CDR3 is TGTGCCTGGAGTGTACGTTTGACAGGGGGTTTGGAGGCTTTCTTT.

The chain combines TRBV30 with TRBJ2-7, with 8 bases aligning to TRBD1. The CDR3 length is 16 residues. The germline CDR1 and CDR2 sequences are GTSNPN and SVGIG (reference sequence). Trimming removed 0 bases from V and 2 bases from J; junction bases left unmatched: 9. Here the CDR3 reads CAWSVAGTGKTYEQYF. In DNA, the CDR3 is TGTGCCTGGAGTGTCGCCGGGACAGGCAAGACCTACGAGCAGTACTTC.

The rearrangement links TRBV6-5 to TRBJ1-2; D gene uncertain. V lost 2 bases, J lost 3 bases, and 13 bases lay in between. This CDR3 spans 15 amino acids. The germline V gene has CDR1 MNHEY and CDR2 SVGAGI. For the CDR3, the DNA is TGTGCCAGCAGTTACAGAGGGTATGGGGACTATGGCTACACCTTC. Protein sequence: CASSYRGYGDYGYTF.

About this clone itself: The same CDR3 also results from other DNA sequences found in this sample. V and J are TRBV2 and TRBJ2-3; 7 nucleotides line up with TRBD1. This CDR3 is 14 amino acids long. J gave up 1 base and V 4 bases, and 2 bases lay outside the gene matches. Germline CDR1 is SNHLY and CDR2 is FYNNEI. CDR3 DNA sequence: TGTGCCAGCAGTGGAGACAGGGGCACAGATACGCAGTATTTT. Protein product: CASSGDRGTDTQYF.